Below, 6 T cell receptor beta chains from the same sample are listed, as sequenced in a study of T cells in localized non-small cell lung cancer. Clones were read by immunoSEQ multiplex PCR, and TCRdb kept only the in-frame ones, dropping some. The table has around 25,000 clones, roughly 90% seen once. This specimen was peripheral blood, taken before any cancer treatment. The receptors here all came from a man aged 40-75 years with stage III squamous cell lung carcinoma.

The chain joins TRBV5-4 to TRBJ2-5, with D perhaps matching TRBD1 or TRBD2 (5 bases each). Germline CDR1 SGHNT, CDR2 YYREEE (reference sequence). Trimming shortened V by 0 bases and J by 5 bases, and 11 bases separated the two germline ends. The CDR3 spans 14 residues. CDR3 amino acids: CASSLEGPNETQYF. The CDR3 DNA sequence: TGTGCCAGCAGCTTGGAGGGACCTAATGAGACCCAGTACTTC.

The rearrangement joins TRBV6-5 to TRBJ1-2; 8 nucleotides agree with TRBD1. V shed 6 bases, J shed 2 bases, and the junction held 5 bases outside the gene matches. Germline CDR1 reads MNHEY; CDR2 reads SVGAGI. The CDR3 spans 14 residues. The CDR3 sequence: CASRFTGGNYGYTF. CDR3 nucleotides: TGTGCCAGCAGATTTACAGGGGGAAACTATGGCTACACCTTC.

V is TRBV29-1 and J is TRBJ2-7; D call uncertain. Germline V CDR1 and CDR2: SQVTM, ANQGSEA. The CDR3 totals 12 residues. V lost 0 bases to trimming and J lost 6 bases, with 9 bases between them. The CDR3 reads CSVEEYSTEQYF. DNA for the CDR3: TGCAGCGTTGAAGAATACAGTACCGAGCAGTACTTC.

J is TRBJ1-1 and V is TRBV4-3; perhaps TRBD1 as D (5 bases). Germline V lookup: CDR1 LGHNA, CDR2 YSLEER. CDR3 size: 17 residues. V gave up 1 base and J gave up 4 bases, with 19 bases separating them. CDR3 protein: CASSQGLGAIWGTEAFF. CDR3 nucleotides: TGCGCCAGCAGCCAAGGACTAGGGGCTATCTGGGGCACTGAAGCTTTCTTT.

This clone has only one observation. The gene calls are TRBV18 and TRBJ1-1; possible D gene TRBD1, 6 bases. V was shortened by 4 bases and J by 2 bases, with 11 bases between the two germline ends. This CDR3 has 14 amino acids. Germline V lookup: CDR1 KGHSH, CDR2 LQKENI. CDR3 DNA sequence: TGTGCCAGCTCACAGGGGGGGGGAAACACTGAAGCTTTCTTT. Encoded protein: CASSQGGGNTEAFF. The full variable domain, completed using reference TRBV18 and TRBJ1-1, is NAGVMQNPRHLVRRRGQEARLRCSPMKGHSHVYWYRQLPEEGLKFMVYLQKENIIDESGMPKERFSAEFPKEGPSILRIQQVVRGDSAAYFCASSQGGGNTEAFFGQGTRLTVV.

Written as DNA, the CDR3 is TGTGCCAGCAGCTTAGTCGAGTCTACTGGGGAGCTGTTTTTT. Translated, it gives CASSLVESTGELFF. The rearrangement uses TRBV7-2 and TRBJ2-2; D not resolved. The V end was cut by 1 base, the J end by 8 bases, with 11 bases between. This CDR3 comprises 14 residues. Germline assignment: CDR1 SGHTA and CDR2 FQGNSA.